This is a list of T cell receptor beta chains from one sample in a study of shared clonotypes between healthy human individuals. The data were produced by immunoSEQ multiplex PCR, yet TCRdb's version contains in-frame clones alone and is incomplete. The table lists some 900,000 clones, around 80% of them singletons. Sequenced material: memory CD4+ T cells sorted from blood. The receptors here all came from a man aged 18 to 29 in good health. CDR3s include the opening cysteine and the closing phenylalanine or tryptophan. Fields, in order: D gene, clone size, V gene, J gene, CDR3 protein, CDR3 DNA. The D gene is left open where the match is weak. Rows may omit the clone size; those that give it use once, few, many or a size class.

.	few	TRBV5-3	TRBJ2-2	CARSLVTVIRELFF	TGTGCCAGAAGCTTGGTTACGGTGATAAGGGAGCTGTTTTTT
TRBD2	.	TRBV11-3	TRBJ2-1	CASSSVAGANEQFF	TGTGCCAGCAGCTCTGTAGCGGGAGCGAATGAGCAGTTCTTC
.	few	TRBV30	TRBJ1-5	CAWSVSPQGPQHF	TGTGCCTGGAGTGTAAGCCCACAGGGGCCCCAGCATTTT
.	.	TRBV5-1	TRBJ2-3	CASSSTSTDTQYF	TGCGCCAGCAGCTCAACTAGCACAGATACGCAGTATTTT
.	.	TRBV2	TRBJ1-2	CASRKTVNYGYTF	TGTGCCAGCAGGAAGACGGTAAACTATGGCTACACCTTC
.	few	TRBV5-6	TRBJ2-2	CASSLEVASELFF	TGTGCCAGCAGCTTGGAGGTTGCGTCGGAGCTGTTTTTT
TRBD1	.	TRBV18	TRBJ1-6	CASSLGQGNNSPLHF	TGTGCCAGCTCACTGGGACAGGGGAACAATTCACCCCTCCACTTT
TRBD1	.	TRBV18	TRBJ1-2	CASSLGQALGYGYTF	TGTGCCAGCTCACTTGGACAGGCTCTGGGCTATGGCTACACCTTC
.	.	TRBV2	TRBJ1-2	CASSESGMGGYTF	TGTGCCAGCAGTGAATCGGGGATGGGTGGCTACACCTTC
.	once	TRBV7-3	TRBJ2-7	CASSLRPEAHYEQYF	TGTGCCAGCAGCTTAAGGCCGGAGGCCCACTACGAGCAGTACTTC
TRBD2	.	TRBV5-1	TRBJ2-5	CASSPGTNQETQYF	TGCGCCAGCAGCCCCGGGACTAACCAAGAGACCCAGTACTTC
.	few	TRBV2	TRBJ2-4	CASSGQPANIQYF	TGTGCCAGCAGTGGGCAGCCAGCGAACATTCAGTACTTC
.	.	TRBV5-1	TRBJ2-5	CASRYELGGTETQYF	TGCGCCAGCAGATACGAACTTGGGGGGACGGAGACCCAGTACTTC
.	.	TRBV4-3	TRBJ2-2	CASSQEWGTGELFF	TGCGCCAGCAGCCAAGAATGGGGTACCGGGGAGCTGTTTTTT
.	few	TRBV6-5	TRBJ1-1	CASSVQVPTVEAFF	TGTGCCAGCAGTGTACAGGTGCCCACTGTGGAAGCTTTCTTT
.	.	TRBV11-1	TRBJ1-4	CASSLGLTGNEKLFF	TGTGCCAGCAGCTTAGGTCTTACAGGGAATGAAAAACTGTTTTTT
.	.	TRBV15	TRBJ2-3	CATSRTRQSTDTQYF	TGTGCCACCAGCAGAACTAGACAGAGCACAGATACGCAGTATTTT
TRBD1	.	TRBV25-1	TRBJ2-2	CASALGQAPGELFF	TGTGCCAGCGCGCTAGGACAGGCCCCCGGGGAGCTGTTTTTT
TRBD2	.	TRBV7-8	TRBJ2-3	CASSFGTSGGGGAQQYF	TGTGCCAGCAGCTTCGGGACTAGCGGGGGTGGAGGGGCCCAGCAGTATTTT
.	.	TRBV27	TRBJ1-2	CASSLILPSGGFGGYTF	TGTGCCAGCAGTTTGATATTACCATCCGGAGGCTTTGGTGGCTACACCTTC
.	.	TRBV12-2	TRBJ2-1	CASRLIGRNRNEQFF	TGTGCAAGTCGCTTAATAGGCCGGAACAGGAATGAGCAGTTCTTC
TRBD2	.	TRBV4-1	TRBJ2-3	CASSQGLSGTSVSDTQYF	TGCGCCAGCAGCCAAGGGTTGAGTGGGACTAGCGTGTCAGATACGCAGTATTTT
.	.	TRBV10-2	TRBJ2-7	CASSESGSRLGEQYF	TGCGCCAGCAGTGAGTCAGGGAGTAGGCTGGGCGAGCAGTACTTC
TRBD2	.	TRBV5-1	TRBJ2-1	CASSLTSGGHHNEQFF	TGCGCCAGCAGCTTAACTAGCGGGGGGCACCACAATGAGCAGTTCTTC
.	.	TRBV5-5	TRBJ1-2	CASRSEGLYGYTF	TGTGCCAGCAGGTCGGAGGGGCTCTATGGCTACACCTTC
TRBD1	.	TRBV6-5	TRBJ1-2	CASSYAPGQVYGYTF	TGTGCCAGCAGTTACGCCCCGGGACAGGTCTATGGCTACACCTTC
.	.	TRBV4-3	TRBJ2-7	CASSQVERGEQYF	TGCGCCAGCAGCCAAGTTGAAAGGGGCGAGCAGTACTTC
TRBD1	many	TRBV10-2	TRBJ1-3	CASSTDRGRDTIYF	TGCGCCAGCAGCACGGACAGGGGAAGGGACACCATATATTTT
TRBD1	.	TRBV4-1	TRBJ1-1	CASSQHDREGTEAFF	TGCGCCAGCAGCCAACATGACAGGGAGGGCACTGAAGCTTTCTTT
TRBD1	few	TRBV7-9	TRBJ1-6	CASSATGTVNSPLHF	TGTGCCAGCAGCGCAACCGGGACAGTTAATTCACCCCTCCACTTT
.	.	TRBV30	TRBJ2-7	CAWKRDPNSYEQYF	TGTGCCTGGAAGCGAGACCCAAACTCCTACGAGCAGTACTTC
TRBD2	.	TRBV7-8	TRBJ2-5	CASSLRTSGVTETQYF	TGTGCCAGCAGCCTACGGACTAGCGGGGTAACGGAGACCCAGTACTTC
TRBD1	.	TRBV5-1	TRBJ2-6	CASSLNLRDRGFGANVLTF	TGCGCCAGCAGCCTTAATCTCCGGGACAGGGGCTTTGGGGCCAACGTCCTGACTTTC
.	.	TRBV4-2	TRBJ1-6	CASSYGTINSPLHF	TGTGCCAGCAGCTATGGGACCATTAATTCACCCCTCCACTTT
TRBD1	.	TRBV6-1	TRBJ1-1	CASTGQGASTEAFF	TGTGCCAGCACCGGACAGGGGGCCTCTACTGAAGCTTTCTTT
.	.	TRBV11-2	TRBJ1-3	CASSLNYYKWGDSGNTIYF	TGTGCCAGCAGCTTAAATTATTATAAGTGGGGGGACTCTGGAAACACCATATATTTT
.	.	TRBV28	TRBJ2-1	CASSFETPSNEQFF	TGTGCCAGCAGCTTCGAGACTCCGTCTAATGAGCAGTTCTTC
.	.	TRBV6-5	TRBJ2-1	CASSRRGDSYNEQFF	TGTGCCAGCAGCCGCAGGGGAGACTCCTACAATGAGCAGTTCTTC
.	once	TRBV11-1	TRBJ2-7	CASSSGISWVQYF	TGTGCCAGCAGCTCGGGAATTTCGTGGGTGCAGTACTTC
.	.	TRBV6-5	TRBJ2-5	CASSRGGDVTQYF	TGTGCCAGCAGTAGGGGGGGCGATGTGACCCAGTACTTC
TRBD1	.	TRBV10-3	TRBJ1-1	CAISDTGVDTEAFF	TGTGCCATCAGTGATACAGGGGTGGACACTGAAGCTTTCTTT
.	.	TRBV18	TRBJ2-7	CASSHKGASSSYEQYF	TGTGCCAGCTCTCATAAAGGGGCCAGCTCATCCTACGAGCAGTACTTC
TRBD2	.	TRBV7-2	TRBJ2-1	CASSLAAGGPNEQFF	TGTGCCAGCAGCTTAGCGGCGGGGGGGCCCAATGAGCAGTTCTTC
.	once	TRBV7-2	TRBJ2-2	CASSLGGSAGELFF	TGTGCCAGCAGCTTAGGGGGGTCGGCCGGGGAGCTGTTTTTT
.	.	TRBV19	TRBJ1-1	CASKGGNTEAFF	TGTGCCAGTAAGGGGGGGAACACTGAAGCTTTCTTT
TRBD1	.	TRBV15	TRBJ1-5	CATSREWGWTGSNQPQHF	TGTGCCACCAGCAGAGAGTGGGGGTGGACAGGGAGCAATCAGCCCCAGCATTTT
.	.	TRBV6-1	TRBJ2-3	CASSELADTQYF	TGTGCCAGCAGTGAATTGGCGGATACGCAGTATTTT